Listed below are T cell receptor beta chains from one sample, sequenced in a study of blood T cell repertoires in COVID-19. The protocol was immunoSEQ multiplex PCR, while the TCRdb copy is restricted to in-frame clones and leaves out a portion. Of more than 85,000 clones listed, approximately 92% are singletons. Specimen: peripheral blood. The receptors shown here come from a man aged 65 to 85 with acute or convalescent COVID-19. Each CDR3 is given with its conserved first and last residue. The D gene is left open where the match is weak. Size tells how often a clone was seen (once, few, many) or the class of an expanded clone, and some rows leave it out.

clone size: NA; CDR3 length: 12; D gene: NA; J gene: TRBJ1-5; V gene: TRBV14; CDR3 protein: CASSEGPGRRHF; CDR3 DNA: TGTGCCAGCAGCGAAGGGCCAGGGAGGAGGCATTTT
clone size: NA; CDR3 length: 17; D gene: TRBD2; J gene: TRBJ2-3; V gene: TRBV3-1/TRBV3-2; CDR3 protein: CASSQESQRGGKDTQYF; CDR3 DNA: TGTGCCAGCAGCCAAGAATCCCAGCGGGGGGGGAAAGATACGCAGTATTTT
clone size: few; CDR3 length: 15; D gene: NA; J gene: TRBJ1-4; V gene: TRBV18; CDR3 protein: CASSLFDTRNEKLFF; CDR3 DNA: TGTGCCAGCTCTCTCTTCGACACACGGAATGAAAAACTGTTTTTT
clone size: NA; CDR3 length: 14; D gene: TRBD1; J gene: TRBJ1-5; V gene: TRBV3-1/TRBV3-2; CDR3 protein: CASSPGTVNQPQHF; CDR3 DNA: TGTGCCAGCAGCCCGGGGACAGTCAATCAGCCCCAGCATTTT
clone size: NA; CDR3 length: 15; D gene: NA; J gene: TRBJ1-4; V gene: TRBV6-7; CDR3 protein: CASSYSDSSGEKLFF; CDR3 DNA: TGTGCCAGCAGTTACTCGGACAGCTCGGGGGAAAAACTGTTTTTT
clone size: NA; CDR3 length: 16; D gene: TRBD2; J gene: TRBJ2-1; V gene: TRBV5-5; CDR3 protein: CASSLVAGSSYNEQFF; CDR3 DNA: TGTGCCAGCAGCTTGGTAGCGGGGAGCTCCTACAATGAGCAGTTCTTC
clone size: NA; CDR3 length: 12; D gene: NA; J gene: TRBJ2-7; V gene: TRBV12-3/TRBV12-4; CDR3 protein: CASSTGNYEQYF; CDR3 DNA: TGTGCCAGCAGTACGGGGAACTACGAGCAGTACTTC
clone size: NA; CDR3 length: 17; D gene: NA; J gene: TRBJ2-3; V gene: TRBV4-1; CDR3 protein: CASSQVRGGGHTDTQYF; CDR3 DNA: TGCGCCAGCAGCCAAGTGAGGGGCGGGGGACACACAGATACGCAGTATTTT
clone size: NA; CDR3 length: 18; D gene: TRBD2; J gene: TRBJ2-3; V gene: TRBV24-1; CDR3 protein: CATSDSGTSGSWTDTQYF; CDR3 DNA: TGTGCCACCAGTGATTCTGGGACTAGCGGGAGTTGGACAGATACGCAGTATTTT
clone size: NA; CDR3 length: 18; D gene: NA; J gene: TRBJ2-6; V gene: TRBV11-2; CDR3 protein: CASSFGRERGIGANVLTF; CDR3 DNA: TGTGCCAGCAGCTTCGGGCGGGAGAGGGGGATTGGGGCCAACGTCCTGACTTTC
clone size: NA; CDR3 length: 12; D gene: NA; J gene: TRBJ1-1; V gene: TRBV11-3; CDR3 protein: CASGGRNTEAFF; CDR3 DNA: TGTGCCAGCGGGGGGAGGAACACTGAAGCTTTCTTT
clone size: NA; CDR3 length: 11; D gene: NA; J gene: TRBJ2-7; V gene: TRBV7-8; CDR3 protein: CASSLSHEQYF; CDR3 DNA: TGTGCCAGCAGCTTAAGCCACGAGCAGTACTTC
clone size: NA; CDR3 length: 13; D gene: NA; J gene: TRBJ1-1; V gene: TRBV4-1; CDR3 protein: CASSQVSYTEAFF; CDR3 DNA: TGCGCCAGCAGCCAAGTGTCATACACTGAAGCTTTCTTT
clone size: NA; CDR3 length: 16; D gene: NA; J gene: TRBJ2-3; V gene: TRBV24-1; CDR3 protein: CATSDTGPRGADTQYF; CDR3 DNA: TGTGCCACCAGTGACACGGGTCCTCGTGGCGCAGATACGCAGTATTTT
clone size: NA; CDR3 length: 13; D gene: NA; J gene: TRBJ2-1; V gene: TRBV10-1; CDR3 protein: CASSEVSAGEQFF; CDR3 DNA: TGCGCCAGCAGTGAGGTTAGCGCAGGTGAGCAGTTCTTC
clone size: NA; CDR3 length: 14; D gene: NA; J gene: TRBJ2-3; V gene: TRBV11-3; CDR3 protein: CASSLARGARTQYF; CDR3 DNA: TGTGCCAGCAGCTTAGCACGGGGGGCAAGGACGCAGTATTTT
clone size: NA; CDR3 length: 17; D gene: NA; J gene: TRBJ2-3; V gene: TRBV10-3; CDR3 protein: CAISTSAEGTYTDTQYF; CDR3 DNA: TGTGCCATCAGCACCTCAGCGGAGGGTACCTACACAGATACGCAGTATTTT
clone size: NA; CDR3 length: 13; D gene: TRBD1; J gene: TRBJ1-2; V gene: TRBV5-1; CDR3 protein: CASSWDRNYGYTF; CDR3 DNA: TGCGCCAGCAGCTGGGACAGAAACTATGGCTACACCTTC
clone size: NA; CDR3 length: 12; D gene: TRBD1; J gene: TRBJ2-1; V gene: TRBV6-5; CDR3 protein: CASSGTANEQFF; CDR3 DNA: TGTGCCAGCAGCGGGACAGCTAATGAGCAGTTCTTC
clone size: NA; CDR3 length: 13; D gene: NA; J gene: TRBJ1-6; V gene: TRBV5-1; CDR3 protein: CASSLAGGSPLHF; CDR3 DNA: TGCGCCAGCAGCTTGGCGGGGGGTTCACCCCTCCACTTT
clone size: NA; CDR3 length: 13; D gene: TRBD1; J gene: TRBJ2-5; V gene: TRBV2; CDR3 protein: CASRRGPWETQYF; CDR3 DNA: TGTGCCAGCAGAAGGGGGCCTTGGGAGACCCAGTACTTC
clone size: once; CDR3 length: 16; D gene: TRBD1; J gene: TRBJ2-7; V gene: TRBV4-1; CDR3 protein: CASSLEGQGANYEQYF; CDR3 DNA: TGCGCCAGCAGCCTAGAAGGCCAGGGGGCGAACTACGAGCAGTACTTC
clone size: NA; CDR3 length: 17; D gene: NA; J gene: TRBJ2-1; V gene: TRBV11-2; CDR3 protein: CASSLGAGRSSYNEQFF; CDR3 DNA: TGTGCCAGCAGCTTAGGTGCCGGGAGAAGCTCCTACAATGAGCAGTTCTTC
clone size: NA; CDR3 length: 14; D gene: NA; J gene: TRBJ1-6; V gene: TRBV5-5; CDR3 protein: CASRTGTYNSPLHF; CDR3 DNA: TGTGCCAGCAGGACCGGGACTTACAATTCACCCCTCCACTTT
clone size: NA; CDR3 length: 17; D gene: NA; J gene: TRBJ2-3; V gene: TRBV27; CDR3 protein: CASSIGGPVPSTDTQYF; CDR3 DNA: TGTGCCAGCAGCATCGGGGGACCGGTCCCTAGCACAGATACGCAGTATTTT
clone size: NA; CDR3 length: 15; D gene: NA; J gene: TRBJ1-1; V gene: TRBV7-9; CDR3 protein: CASRTGTTKNTEAFF; CDR3 DNA: TGTGCCAGCAGAACCGGGACAACTAAAAACACTGAAGCTTTCTTT
clone size: once; CDR3 length: 16; D gene: TRBD1; J gene: TRBJ2-5; V gene: TRBV28; CDR3 protein: CASIISGQGPGETQYF; CDR3 DNA: TGTGCCAGCATAATTTCCGGACAGGGTCCCGGGGAGACCCAGTACTTC
clone size: NA; CDR3 length: 17; D gene: TRBD1; J gene: TRBJ1-3; V gene: TRBV18; CDR3 protein: CASSPLAGTGSGNTIYF; CDR3 DNA: TGTGCCAGCTCACCTCTCGCCGGGACAGGGTCTGGAAACACCATATATTTT
clone size: NA; CDR3 length: 15; D gene: NA; J gene: TRBJ2-7; V gene: TRBV6-1; CDR3 protein: CASSDPTGASYEQYF; CDR3 DNA: TGTGCCAGCAGTGACCCGACAGGCGCATCCTACGAGCAGTACTTC